This TCR beta chain was recovered during a study of yellow fever vaccine responses in identical twins. TCRdb reanalysed the RT-PCR reads using MiXCR and keeps one entry per CDR3 protein. The profile shows under 25,000 distinct CDR3 sequences, roughly 70% of them singletons. Study-level results: Twins reportedly had a vaccine T cell response that seemed partly convergent, partly personalized.

Comments on this clonotype: Its antigen is not known.

This TCR was sampled from a woman between 18 and 30 years old who received the yellow fever vaccine. This specimen was T cells from blood (PBMCs), unsorted or a sorted subset (not recorded which), taken before or after yellow fever vaccination (not recorded which).

CDR3 amino acids: CASSFPPSGSNEQFF. The CDR3 DNA follows: TGTGCCAGCAGTTTCCCCCCTAGCGGGAGCAATGAGCAGTTCTTC. V and J are TRBV28 and TRBJ2-1; TRBD2 matches 10 bases. Germline V CDR1 and CDR2: MDHEN, SYDVKM. Trimming took 3 bases from V and 6 from J; bases not matched to a gene: 5. This CDR3 contains 15 residues.